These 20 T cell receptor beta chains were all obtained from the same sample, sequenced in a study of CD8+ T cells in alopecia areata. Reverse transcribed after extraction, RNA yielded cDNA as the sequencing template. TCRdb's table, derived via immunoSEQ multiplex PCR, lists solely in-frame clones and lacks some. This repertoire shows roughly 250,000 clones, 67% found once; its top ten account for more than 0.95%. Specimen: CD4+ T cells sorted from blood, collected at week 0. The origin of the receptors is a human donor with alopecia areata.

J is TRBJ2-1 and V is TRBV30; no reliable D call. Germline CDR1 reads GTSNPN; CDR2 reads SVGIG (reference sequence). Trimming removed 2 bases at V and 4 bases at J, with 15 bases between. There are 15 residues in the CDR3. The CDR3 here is CAWSYPAPSYNEQFF. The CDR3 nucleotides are TGTGCCTGGAGTTACCCCGCCCCATCTTACAATGAGCAGTTCTTC.

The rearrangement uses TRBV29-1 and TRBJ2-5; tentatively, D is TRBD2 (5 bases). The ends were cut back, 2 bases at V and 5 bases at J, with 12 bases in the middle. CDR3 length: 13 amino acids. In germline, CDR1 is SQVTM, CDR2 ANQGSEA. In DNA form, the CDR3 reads TGCAGCGTTGAAAATCGGAGGAGGGAGACCCAGTACTTC. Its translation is CSVENRRRETQYF.

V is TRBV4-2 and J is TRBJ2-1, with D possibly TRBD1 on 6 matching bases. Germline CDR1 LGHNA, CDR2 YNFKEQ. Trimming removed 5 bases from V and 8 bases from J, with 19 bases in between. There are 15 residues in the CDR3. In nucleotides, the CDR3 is TGTGCCAGCAGCATGCAGGGGCCGCCTGGAGATGAGCAGTTCTTC. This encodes CASSMQGPPGDEQFF.

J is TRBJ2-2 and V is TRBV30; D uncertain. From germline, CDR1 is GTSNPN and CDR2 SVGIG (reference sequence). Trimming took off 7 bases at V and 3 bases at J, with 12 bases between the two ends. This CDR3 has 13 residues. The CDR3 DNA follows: TGTGCCTCGACGGTAGACTACACCGGGGAGCTGTTTTTT. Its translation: CASTVDYTGELFF.

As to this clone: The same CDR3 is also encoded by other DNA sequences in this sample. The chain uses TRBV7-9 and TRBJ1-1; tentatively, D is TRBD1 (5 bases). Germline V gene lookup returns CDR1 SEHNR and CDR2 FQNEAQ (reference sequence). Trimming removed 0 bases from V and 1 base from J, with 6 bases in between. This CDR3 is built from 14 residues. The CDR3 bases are TGTGCCAGCAGCTTAGCAGGGGCGAACACTGAAGCTTTCTTT. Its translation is CASSLAGANTEAFF.

CDR3 sequence (DNA): TGTGCCAGCAGTACCAGGGGTGCAACTAATGAAAAACTGTTTTTT. Protein product: CASSTRGATNEKLFF. V and J are TRBV6-5 and TRBJ1-4, with D possibly matching TRBD1 (6 bases). CDR3 size: 15 residues. Between the trimmed V and J ends, which lost 5 bases and 0 bases, there was a span of 10 bases. Germline V gene data show CDR1 as MNHEY and CDR2 as SVGAGI.

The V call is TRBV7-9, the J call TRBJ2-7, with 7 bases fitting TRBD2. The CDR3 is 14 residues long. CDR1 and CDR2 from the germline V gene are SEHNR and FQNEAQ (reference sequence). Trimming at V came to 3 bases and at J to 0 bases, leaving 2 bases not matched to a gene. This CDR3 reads CASSFERGSYEQYF. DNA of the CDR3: TGTGCCAGCAGCTTTGAGCGGGGCTCCTACGAGCAGTACTTC.

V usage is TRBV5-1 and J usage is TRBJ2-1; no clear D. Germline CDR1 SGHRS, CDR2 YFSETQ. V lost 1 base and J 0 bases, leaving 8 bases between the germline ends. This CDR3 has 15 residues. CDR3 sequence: CASSLRASSYNEQFF. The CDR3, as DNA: TGCGCCAGCAGCTTGCGAGCCAGCTCCTACAATGAGCAGTTCTTC.

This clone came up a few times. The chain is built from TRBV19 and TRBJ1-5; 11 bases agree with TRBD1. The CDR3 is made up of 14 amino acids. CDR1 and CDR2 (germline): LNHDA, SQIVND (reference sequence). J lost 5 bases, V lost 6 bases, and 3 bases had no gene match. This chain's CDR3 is CASRWGQGDQPQHF. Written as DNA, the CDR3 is TGTGCCAGTAGGTGGGGACAGGGGGATCAGCCCCAGCATTTT.

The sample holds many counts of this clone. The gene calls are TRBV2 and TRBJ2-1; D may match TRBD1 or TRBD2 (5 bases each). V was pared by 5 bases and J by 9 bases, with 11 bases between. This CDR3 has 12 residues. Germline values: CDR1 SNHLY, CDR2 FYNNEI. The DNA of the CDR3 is TGTGCCAGCAGTTGGGGGTCACCTGAGCAGTTCTTC. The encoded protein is CASSWGSPEQFF.

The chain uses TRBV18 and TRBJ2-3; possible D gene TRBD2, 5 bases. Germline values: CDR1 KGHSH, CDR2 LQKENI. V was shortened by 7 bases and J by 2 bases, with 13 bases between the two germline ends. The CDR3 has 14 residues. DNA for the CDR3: TGTGCCAGCTTTGAGGGCAGATACACAGATACGCAGTATTTT. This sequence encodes CASFEGRYTDTQYF.

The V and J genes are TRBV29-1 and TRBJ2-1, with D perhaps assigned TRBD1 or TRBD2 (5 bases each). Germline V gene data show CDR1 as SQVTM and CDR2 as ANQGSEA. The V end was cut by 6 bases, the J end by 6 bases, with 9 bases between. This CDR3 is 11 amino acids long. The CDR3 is CSVRDRNEQFF. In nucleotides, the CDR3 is TGCAGCGTCAGGGACCGCAATGAGCAGTTCTTC.

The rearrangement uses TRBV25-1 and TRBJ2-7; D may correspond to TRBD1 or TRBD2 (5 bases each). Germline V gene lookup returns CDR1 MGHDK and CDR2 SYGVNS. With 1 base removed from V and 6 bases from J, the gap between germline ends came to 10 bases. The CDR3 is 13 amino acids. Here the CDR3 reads CASSESGTGEQYF. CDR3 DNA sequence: TGTGCCAGCAGTGAATCCGGGACCGGCGAGCAGTACTTC.

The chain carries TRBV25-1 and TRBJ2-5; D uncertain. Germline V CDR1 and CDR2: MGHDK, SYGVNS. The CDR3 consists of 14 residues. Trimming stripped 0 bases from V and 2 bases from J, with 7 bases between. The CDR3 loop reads CASSEYGLQETQYF. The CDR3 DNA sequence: TGTGCCAGCAGTGAATATGGCCTACAAGAGACCCAGTACTTC.

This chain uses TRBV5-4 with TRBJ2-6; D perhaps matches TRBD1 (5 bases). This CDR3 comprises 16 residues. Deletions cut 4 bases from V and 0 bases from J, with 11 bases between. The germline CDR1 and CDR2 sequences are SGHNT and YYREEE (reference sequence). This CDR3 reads CASSPRQFSGANVLTF. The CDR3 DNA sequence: TGTGCCAGCAGCCCGAGACAGTTCTCTGGGGCCAACGTCCTGACTTTC.

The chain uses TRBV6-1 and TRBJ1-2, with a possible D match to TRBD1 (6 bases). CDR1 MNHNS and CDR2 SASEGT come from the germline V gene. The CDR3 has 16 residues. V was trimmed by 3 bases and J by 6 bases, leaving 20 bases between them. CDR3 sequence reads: CASSDLGTGNADGYTF. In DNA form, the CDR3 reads TGTGCCAGCAGTGACCTTGGTACAGGGAATGCGGATGGCTACACCTTC.

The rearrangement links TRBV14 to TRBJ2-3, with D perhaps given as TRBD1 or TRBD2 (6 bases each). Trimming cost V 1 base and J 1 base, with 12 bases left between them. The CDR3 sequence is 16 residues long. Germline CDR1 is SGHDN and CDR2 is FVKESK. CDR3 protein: CASSQGKGGRTDTQYF. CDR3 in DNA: TGTGCCAGCAGCCAAGGGAAGGGGGGACGCACAGATACGCAGTATTTT.

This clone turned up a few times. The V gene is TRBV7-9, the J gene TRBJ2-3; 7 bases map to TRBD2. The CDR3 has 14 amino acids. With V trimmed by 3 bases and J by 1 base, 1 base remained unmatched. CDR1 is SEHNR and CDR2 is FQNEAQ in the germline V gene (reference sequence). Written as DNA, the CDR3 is TGTGCCAGCAGCTTGAGCGGGGGCACAGATACGCAGTATTTT. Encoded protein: CASSLSGGTDTQYF.

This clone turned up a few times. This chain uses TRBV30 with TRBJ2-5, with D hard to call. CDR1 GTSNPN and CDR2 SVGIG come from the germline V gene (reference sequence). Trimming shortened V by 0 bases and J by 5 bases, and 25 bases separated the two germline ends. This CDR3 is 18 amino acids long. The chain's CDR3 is CAWSVLPPQAAPRETQYF. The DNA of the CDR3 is TGTGCCTGGAGTGTATTACCCCCGCAGGCGGCCCCGCGGGAGACCCAGTACTTC.

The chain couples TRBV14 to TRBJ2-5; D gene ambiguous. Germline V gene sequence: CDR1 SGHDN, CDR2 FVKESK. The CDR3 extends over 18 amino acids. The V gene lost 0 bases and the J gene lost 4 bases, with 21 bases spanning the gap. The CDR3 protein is CASSQDSPEMLLGETQYF. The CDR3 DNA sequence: TGTGCCAGCAGCCAAGATTCCCCGGAAATGCTCCTAGGAGAGACCCAGTACTTC.